The 18 T cell receptor beta chains reported below all come from one sample, sequenced in a study of cytomegalovirus exposure and HLA in healthy donors. Amplification used 60 Vbeta primers and 13 Jbeta primers. Produced via immunoSEQ multiplex PCR; TCRdb's table is partial and in-frame only. The specimen's table records under 250,000 clones. Sample: PBMCs. These receptors were collected from a girl aged 2 to 10 in good health and CMV-seropositive.

In the case of this clone: One end of the junction fails to match germline, which may point to a read error. The gene calls are TRBV7-7 and TRBJ2-5; 10 nucleotides agree with TRBD1. Germline V gene data show CDR1 as SSHAT and CDR2 as FNYEAQ (reference sequence). There are 15 residues in the CDR3. The CDR3 nucleotides are TGTGCTAGCAGCGCGAGACAGGGGGCAATAGAGACCCAGTACTTC. Amino acids: CASSARQGAIETQYF.

This chain links TRBV5-5 with TRBJ1-1, with D perhaps TRBD1 (6 bases). The germline gives CDR1 SGHKS, CDR2 YYEKEE (reference sequence). Between the trimmed V and J ends, which lost 0 bases and 7 bases, there was a span of 13 bases. The CDR3 extends over 14 amino acids. The CDR3 here is CASSLAGAQGEAFF. The CDR3 DNA reads TGTGCCAGCAGCTTGGCAGGGGCGCAGGGTGAAGCTTTCTTT.

On this clone itself: Other nucleotide sequences in the sample specify the same CDR3. The rearrangement uses TRBV12-2 and TRBJ2-2; no check of the table's D call, TRBD2, against the DNA was made. TRBV12-2 is deemed a pseudogene. CDR3 length: 18 residues. The DNA for the CDR3 is TGTGCAAGTCGCAATCCACCGGGACTAGCGGAAAACACCGGGGAGCTGTTTTTT. Its translation is CASRNPPGLAENTGELFF.

The chain has TRBV7-6 and TRBJ1-5; D call uncertain. Trimming pared 1 base from V and 3 bases from J, leaving 10 bases between. The germline V gene encodes CDR1 SGHVS and CDR2 FNYEAQ. The CDR3 is 15 amino acids. CDR3 DNA: TGTGCCAGCAGCTTAGGCTCTAGAGACAATCAGCCCCAGCATTTT. It translates to CASSLGSRDNQPQHF.

The chain has TRBV10-1 and TRBJ2-3; 8 bases are shared with TRBD1. Germline CDR1 and CDR2: WNHNN and SYGVQD (reference sequence). The junction had 10 bases not matched to a gene; V was cut back by 3 bases and J by 5 bases. This CDR3 spans 16 amino acids. The CDR3 sequence is CASSDGSGGHGDTQYF. The DNA of the CDR3 is TGCGCCAGCAGTGATGGCTCAGGGGGCCACGGAGATACGCAGTATTTT.

The chain has TRBV28 and TRBJ2-6; no firm D call. Germline V CDR1 and CDR2: MDHEN, SYDVKM. The CDR3 is 15 residues long. Between the trimmed V and J ends, which lost 2 bases and 2 bases, there was a span of 7 bases. The CDR3 DNA sequence: TGTGCCAGCAGTTTAGAGAGAGCTGGGGCCAACGTCCTGACTTTC. This encodes CASSLERAGANVLTF.

V is TRBV19 and J is TRBJ1-2, with D possibly TRBD1 on 5 matching bases. V was shortened by 3 bases and J by 0 bases, with 11 bases between the two germline ends. This CDR3 has 15 residues. Germline V gives CDR1 LNHDA, CDR2 SQIVND (reference sequence). CDR3 sequence: CASSIVTGANYGYTF. The CDR3 nucleotides are TGTGCCAGTAGTATTGTCACAGGAGCTAACTATGGCTACACCTTC. Full variable domain (outside the CDR3, taken from reference TRBV19 and TRBJ1-2): DGGITQSPKYLFRKEGQNVTLSCEQNLNHDAMYWYRQDPGQGLRLIYYSQIVNDFQKGDIAEGYSVSREKKESFPLTVTSAQKNPTAFYLCASSIVTGANYGYTFGSGTRLTVV.

The chain joins TRBV7-8 to TRBJ2-3; 9 bases map to TRBD2. CDR1 is SGHVS, CDR2 FQNEAQ, per germline. This CDR3 is built from 16 residues. Trimming cost V 1 base and J 3 bases; bases outside gene matches: 5. In DNA form, the CDR3 reads TGTGCCAGCAGCTTAGAGTTGACTAGCGGTACAGATACGCAGTATTTT. Amino acid sequence: CASSLELTSGTDTQYF.

A remark on this clone: One end of the junction fails to match germline, which may point to a read error. The chain employs TRBV7-9 and TRBJ1-5; a possible D gene is TRBD1 (5 bases). From germline, CDR1 is SEHNR and CDR2 FQNEAQ (reference sequence). The CDR3 length is 13 residues. Written as DNA, the CDR3 is TGTGCCGGCAGCCAAGACAGCACAAGGGCCCAGCATTTT. Translation: CAGSQDSTRAQHF.

The chain carries TRBV5-4 and TRBJ1-5; 7 bases are shared with TRBD1. Trimming took 2 bases from V and 0 from J; bases not matched to a gene: 8. Per germline, CDR1 SGHNT and CDR2 YYREEE (reference sequence). The CDR3 has 17 amino acids. CDR3 sequence reads: CASSFSTGVYSNQPQHF. The CDR3 DNA reads TGTGCCAGCAGCTTTTCAACAGGGGTCTATAGCAATCAGCCCCAGCATTTT.

The V gene is TRBV19, the J gene TRBJ2-1; maybe TRBD2 (6 bases). Germline V gene lookup returns CDR1 LNHDA and CDR2 SQIVND (reference sequence). This CDR3 is 17 amino acids long. V gave up 9 bases and J gave up 5 bases, with 26 bases separating them. The CDR3 loop reads CASTFLGTLGSDNEQFF. The CDR3 coding sequence is TGTGCCAGCACTTTTCTCGGGACTTTGGGGTCTGACAATGAGCAGTTCTTC.

The CDR3 DNA is TGTGCCAGCAGCCCCCTAGGCGCTACCTACGAGCAGTACTTC. This encodes CASSPLGATYEQYF. This chain connects TRBV5-8 to TRBJ2-7; the D is unclear. Germline V CDR1 and CDR2: SGHTS, YDEGEE. With 4 bases removed from V and 2 bases from J, the gap between germline ends came to 13 bases. The CDR3 covers 14 residues.

V is TRBV30 and J is TRBJ1-6; D possibly corresponds to TRBD1 (5 bases). Germline CDR1 GTSNPN, CDR2 SVGIG (reference sequence). The V and J ends lost 5 bases and 7 bases respectively, with 21 bases between them. This CDR3 spans 16 amino acids. CDR3 nucleotide sequence: TGTGCCTGGGTGGAAACCCCCGGGGGTTTCAATTCACCCCTCCACTTT. Its protein is CAWVETPGGFNSPLHF.

The J gene is TRBJ1-5, the V gene TRBV27; D gene unclear. There are 14 residues in the CDR3. V was pared by 8 bases and J by 2 bases, with 13 bases between. The germline V gene has CDR1 MNHEY and CDR2 SMNVEV (reference sequence). The CDR3 coding sequence is TGTGCCAGCGGTTATCCGGCGGGCAATCAGCCCCAGCATTTT. It translates to CASGYPAGNQPQHF.

The chain recombines TRBV18 with TRBJ1-1, with D unresolved. The CDR3 covers 13 residues. V lost 2 bases to trimming and J lost 5 bases, with 9 bases between them. Germline V lookup: CDR1 KGHSH, CDR2 LQKENI. CDR3 sequence reads: CASSPEGFTEAFF. CDR3 nucleotides: TGTGCCAGCTCACCAGAGGGATTTACTGAAGCTTTCTTT.

This chain links TRBV7-9 with TRBJ1-2; 7 bases match TRBD1. The CDR3 sequence is 18 residues long. Unmatched junction bases numbered 17, after V lost 0 bases and J lost 7 bases. Germline values: CDR1 SEHNR, CDR2 FQNEAQ (reference sequence). For the CDR3, the DNA is TGTGCCAGCAGCTTAGCCTCTTCGGACAGGATTTGGGTTCGTGGCTACACCTTC. It encodes CASSLASSDRIWVRGYTF.

The chain recombines TRBV19 with TRBJ2-7; maybe TRBD2 (5 bases). The CDR3 consists of 14 residues. V lost 3 bases to trimming and J lost 4 bases, with 13 bases between them. The germline CDR1 and CDR2 sequences are LNHDA and SQIVND (reference sequence). The CDR3 DNA reads TGTGCCAGTAGTATTCCAGGCGAGGGTTACGAGCAGTACTTC. It translates to CASSIPGEGYEQYF.

The chain has TRBV18 and TRBJ2-1, with D possibly matching TRBD1 (7 bases). Germline CDR1 and CDR2: KGHSH and LQKENI. V was cut by 1 base and J by 1 base, with 14 bases left in between. This CDR3 has 17 residues. The CDR3 spells CASSPRGPGGSYNEQFF. The CDR3, as DNA: TGTGCCAGCTCACCACGGGGCCCAGGGGGGTCCTACAATGAGCAGTTCTTC.